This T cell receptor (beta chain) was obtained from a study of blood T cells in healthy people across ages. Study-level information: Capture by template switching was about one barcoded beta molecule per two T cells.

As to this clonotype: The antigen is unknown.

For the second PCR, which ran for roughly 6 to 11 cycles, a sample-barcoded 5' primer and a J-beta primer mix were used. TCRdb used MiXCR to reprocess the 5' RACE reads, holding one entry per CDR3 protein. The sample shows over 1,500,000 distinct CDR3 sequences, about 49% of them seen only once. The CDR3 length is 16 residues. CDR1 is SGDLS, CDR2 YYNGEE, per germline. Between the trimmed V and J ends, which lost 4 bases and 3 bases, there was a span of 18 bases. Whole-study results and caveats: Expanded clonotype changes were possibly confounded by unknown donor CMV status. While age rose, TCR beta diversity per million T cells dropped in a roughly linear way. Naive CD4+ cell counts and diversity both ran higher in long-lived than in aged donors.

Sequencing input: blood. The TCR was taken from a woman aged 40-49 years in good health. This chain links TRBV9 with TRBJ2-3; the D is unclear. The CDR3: CASSRGLILVTDTQYF. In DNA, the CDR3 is TGTGCCAGCAGCAGAGGTCTGATCCTGGTAACAGATACGCAGTATTTT.